This T cell receptor (beta chain) is drawn from a study of CD8+ T cells in alopecia areata. Study summary: In an open-label trial, patients got 5 to 10 mg tofacitinib twice daily. Tofacitinib ran 6 to 18 months, followed by 6 months off drug.

Regarding the study as a whole: In lesional scalp, particularly from alopecia totalis/universalis, clonality was higher than in normal scalp.

In alopecia areata patients, both lesional scalp punch biopsies and peripheral blood were collected. CDR3 length: 13 residues. The germline V and J ends were trimmed by 4 bases and 4 bases, with 10 bases remaining between them. The germline gives CDR1 ENHRY, CDR2 SYGVKD. RNA was isolated and reverse transcribed to cDNA, the sequencing template. TCRdb's table, derived via immunoSEQ multiplex PCR, lists solely in-frame clones and lacks some. This table holds some 130,000 clones, roughly 61% found once. Comment on this clone: Its antigen is currently unknown.

Material: CD4+ T cells sorted from blood, obtained at week 0. The sequence derives from a human donor with alopecia areata. The rearrangement uses TRBV10-3 and TRBJ1-2; a weak D match, TRBD1 (5 bases). CDR3 DNA sequence: TGTGCCATCAGTGTGGGGGACTTCTATGGCTACACCTTC. This sequence encodes CAISVGDFYGYTF.